This note documents a single T cell receptor beta chain sequence. Its antigen remains unknown. Mouse gene names apply. The observed sequence ends 3 residues before the CDR3 terminus, with the missing tail filled in from the germline J gene. This record belongs to a study of CD8+ T cells in alopecia areata. Study in general: C3H/HeJ graft donors with spontaneous alopecia, aged roughly 6-13 months, supplied skin that was transplanted onto female C3H/HeJ mice aged about 6-11 weeks.

Using CD4, CD8alpha, NKG2D, NKG2ACE and other markers, pooled cutaneous lymph node cells were sorted. J lost 2 bases, V lost 4 bases, and 6 bases had no gene match. CDR3 length equals 18 residues. Germline CDR1 MNHDT, CDR2 YYDKIL. Study observations and caveats: In lesional scalp, particularly from alopecia totalis/universalis, clonality was higher than in normal scalp. It was less clear whether patients shared TCRs than it was in mice, possibly because of HLA.

RNA extraction was followed by reverse transcription into cDNA, which acted as the sequencing template. Produced via immunoSEQ multiplex PCR; TCRdb's table is partial and in-frame only. There are approximately 300,000 clones in the sample, none observed a single time. Sequences were obtained from CD4+ T cells sorted from a lymph node. This TCR derives from a C3H/HeJ mouse with alopecia areata. The strain's MHC: H2-k. The V call is TRBV17, the J call TRBJ1-6, with 12 bases aligning to TRBD1. TRBJ1-6 belongs to the ORF category, with a function that is uncertain. This chain's CDR3 is CASSNGTGGTPYNSPLYF. The covered CDR3 bases are TGTGCTAGCAGTAATGGGACAGGGGGCACGCCCTATAATTCGCCC.